This TCR beta chain was profiled in a study of T cells after yellow fever vaccination (dated by TCRdb to about 2019). At the level of the whole study: The SMART-Seq v4 Ultra Low Input RNA kit was used to prepare libraries from fractions with low cell numbers. To track T-cell clones before and after primary and booster YFV17D yellow fever vaccination, bulk TCR alpha and beta repertoires were sequenced longitudinally. Blood was collected at multiple timepoints before and after primary and secondary immunization, and bulk PBMC replicates and cell subsets were isolated. Two healthy male donors made up the cohort, one aged 18 to 29 years and the other aged 30 to 39 years. General conclusions and limits of the study: Only a couple of donors were included in the study, so the extent to which the findings can be generalized is limited. A small fraction of clonotypes showed up in both the CD4 and CD8 compartments, probably as a result of convergent recombination. Most clones expanded after primary vaccination were re-detected after the booster (approximately 95% of CD4 and 88% of CD8), suggesting broad memory maintenance. Computational filtering was required because FACS-sorted repertoires could contain abundant contaminating clonotypes from the bulk population. The secondary T-cell response was weaker than the primary response but faster, peaking on day 5 instead of day 15.

Synthesis of TCR cDNA relied on 5'RACE template switching, a step that introduced a universal primer site along with unique molecular identifiers. cDNA synthesis was primed from both the TCR alpha and TCR beta constant segments. Libraries were amplified in two PCR steps, with sample barcodes and sequencing adapters added in the second step. Sequencing of the libraries was done on either Illumina HiSeq 2500 (2x100 bp) or NovaSeq (2x150 bp). On the study's bioinformatics: Reads were demultiplexed and collapsed into UMI consensus sequences with MIGEC, and V(D)J alignment was performed with MiXCR. Vaccine-responding clonotypes were identified with edgeR using replicate PBMC samples, with FDR below 0.01 and a log2 fold change above 5 up to day 15 being required. Each bulk clonotype received a CD4 or CD8 identity based on whether the sequenced CD4 or CD8 repertoire contained that clonotype at higher abundance. Clonotypes enriched at least 10-fold in dextramer-positive over dextramer-negative fractions were defined as NS4B-specific, and CD4-biased clonotypes were excluded. Starting from the raw public reads, TCRdb applied fastp trimming at Q25, assembled clones with MiXCR and retained in-frame beta chains. All rows with the same CDR3 protein become a single entry with the most common DNA and genes. Here the V and J calls rest on TCRdb's processing, not on the authors' analysis. In all, the sample holds approximately 85,000 distinct CDR3 sequences, and 13% of those were seen once. Under 30% of the sample belongs to the ten largest clones.

In this sample, this clonotype turned up a few times. Base qualities are not recorded, but no much larger clone differs from it by a single base. Explained via the paper, the treatment or condition label denotes: live attenuated yellow fever vaccine strain. PBMCs were isolated from peripheral blood using a standard Ficoll-Paque protocol. With anti-CD3 and anti-CD8 staining plus a dextramer loaded with the yellow fever NS4B epitope peptide, the researchers sorted epitope-specific CD8 T cells. TriZol was used to extract RNA from bulk PBMCs, CD4 and CD8 fractions, and dextramer-positive and dextramer-negative fractions. The sequencing here drew on CD8+ T cells not binding an NS4B(214-222) dextramer, sorted from PBMCs, taken roughly 20 days after the first yellow fever vaccination. The sample's cell subset or site, from its label and the paper: NS4B epitope dextramer-negative CD8 T cells. The origin of this receptor is a man aged 18 to 30 who received the YFV17D yellow fever vaccine.

The bases are TGCGCCAGCAGCCAAGAGGACAGAGCCAAAAACATTCAGTACTTC. The encoded protein is CASSQEDRAKNIQYF. Rearrangement joined TRBV4-3 to TRBJ2-4, with TRBD1 perhaps the D gene, on 6 matching bases. CDR1 LGHNA and CDR2 YSLEER are derived from the germline V gene. V and J lose 0 bases and 0 bases, and a span of 6 bases separates them. The CDR3 sequence holds 15 residues, the cysteine and phenylalanine included. Here the CDR3 DNA is all that survives: 45 bases in frame from base 1.